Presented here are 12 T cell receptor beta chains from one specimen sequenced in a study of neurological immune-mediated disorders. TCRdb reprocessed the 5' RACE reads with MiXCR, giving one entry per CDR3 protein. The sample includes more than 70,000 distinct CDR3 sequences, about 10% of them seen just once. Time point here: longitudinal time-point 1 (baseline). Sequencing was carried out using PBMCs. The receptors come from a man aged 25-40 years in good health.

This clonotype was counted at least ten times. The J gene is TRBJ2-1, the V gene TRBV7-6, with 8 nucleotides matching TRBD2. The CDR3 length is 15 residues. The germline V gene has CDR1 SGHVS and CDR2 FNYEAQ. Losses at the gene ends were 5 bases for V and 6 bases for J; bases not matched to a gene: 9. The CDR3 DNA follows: TGTGCCAGCAGCCAACACCCTGGGACTAGCAATGAGCAGTTCTTC. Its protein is CASSQHPGTSNEQFF.

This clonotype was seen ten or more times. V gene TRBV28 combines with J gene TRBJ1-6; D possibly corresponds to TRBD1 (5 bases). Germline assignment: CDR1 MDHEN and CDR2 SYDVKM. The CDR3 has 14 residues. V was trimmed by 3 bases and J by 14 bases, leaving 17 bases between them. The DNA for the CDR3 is TGTGCCAGCAGTTTCTTCGGGACGGAGGACACCCTCCACTTT. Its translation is CASSFFGTEDTLHF.

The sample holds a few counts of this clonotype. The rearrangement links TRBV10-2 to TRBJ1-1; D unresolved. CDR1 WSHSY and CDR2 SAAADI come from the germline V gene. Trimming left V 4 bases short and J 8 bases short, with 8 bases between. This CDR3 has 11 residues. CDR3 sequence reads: CASSGEMEAFF. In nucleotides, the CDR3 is TGCGCCAGCAGTGGAGAAATGGAAGCTTTCTTT.

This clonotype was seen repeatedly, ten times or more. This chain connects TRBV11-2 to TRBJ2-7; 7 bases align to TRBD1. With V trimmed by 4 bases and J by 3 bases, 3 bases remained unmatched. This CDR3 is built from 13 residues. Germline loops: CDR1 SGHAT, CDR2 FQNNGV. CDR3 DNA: TGTGCCAGCAGCTGGGACAGCCACTACGAGCAGTACTTC. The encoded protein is CASSWDSHYEQYF.

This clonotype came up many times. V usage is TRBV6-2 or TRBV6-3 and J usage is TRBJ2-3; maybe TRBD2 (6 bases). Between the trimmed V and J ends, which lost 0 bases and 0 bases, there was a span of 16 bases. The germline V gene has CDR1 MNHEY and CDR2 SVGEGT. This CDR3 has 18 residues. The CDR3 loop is CASSYSSLASSSTDTQYF. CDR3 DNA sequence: TGTGCCAGCAGTTACTCGTCCCTAGCGTCCTCTAGCACAGATACGCAGTATTTT.

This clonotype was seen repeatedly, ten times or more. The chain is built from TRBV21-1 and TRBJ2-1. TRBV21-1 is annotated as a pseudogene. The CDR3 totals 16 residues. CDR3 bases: TGTGCCAGCAGCAAAGAAGAAGCGAATAACTACAATGAGCAGTTCTTC. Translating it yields CASSKEEANNYNEQFF.

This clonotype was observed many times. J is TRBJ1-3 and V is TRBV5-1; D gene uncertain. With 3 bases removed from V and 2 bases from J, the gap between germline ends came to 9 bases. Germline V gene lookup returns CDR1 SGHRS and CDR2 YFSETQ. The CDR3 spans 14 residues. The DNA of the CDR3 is TGCGCCAGCAGCTCTGGGGATCCTGGAAACACCATATATTTT. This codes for CASSSGDPGNTIYF. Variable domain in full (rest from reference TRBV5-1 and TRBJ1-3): KAGVTQTPRYLIKTRGQQVTLSCSPISGHRSVSWYQQTPGQGLQFLFEYFSETQRNKGNFPGRFSGRQFSNSRSEMNVSTLELGDSALYLCASSSGDPGNTIYFGEGSWLTVV.

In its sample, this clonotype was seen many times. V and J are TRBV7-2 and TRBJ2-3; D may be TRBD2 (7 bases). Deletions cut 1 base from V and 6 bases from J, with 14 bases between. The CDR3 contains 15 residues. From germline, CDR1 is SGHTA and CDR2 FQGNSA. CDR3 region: CASSLGGGGWDTQYF. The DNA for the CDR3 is TGTGCCAGCAGCTTAGGGGGCGGGGGCTGGGATACGCAGTATTTT.

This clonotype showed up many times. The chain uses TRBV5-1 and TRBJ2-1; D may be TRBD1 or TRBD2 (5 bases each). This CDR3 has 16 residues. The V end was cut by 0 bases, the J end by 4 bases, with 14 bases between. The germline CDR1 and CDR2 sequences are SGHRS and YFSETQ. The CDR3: CASSLVLGTAYNEQFF. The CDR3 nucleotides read TGCGCCAGCAGCTTGGTTTTAGGGACGGCGTACAATGAGCAGTTCTTC.

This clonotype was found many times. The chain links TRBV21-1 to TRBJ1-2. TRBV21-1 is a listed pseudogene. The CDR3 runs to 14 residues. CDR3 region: CARNPTTGSNGYTF. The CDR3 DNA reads TGTGCCAGGAACCCGACTACCGGCTCTAATGGCTACACCTTC.

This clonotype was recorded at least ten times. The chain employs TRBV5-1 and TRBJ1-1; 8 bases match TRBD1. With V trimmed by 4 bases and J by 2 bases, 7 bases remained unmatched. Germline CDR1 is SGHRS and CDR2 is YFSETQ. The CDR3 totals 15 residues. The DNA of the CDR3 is TGCGCCAGCAGCGAGCAGGGGGCGGTTAACACTGAAGCTTTCTTT. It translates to CASSEQGAVNTEAFF.

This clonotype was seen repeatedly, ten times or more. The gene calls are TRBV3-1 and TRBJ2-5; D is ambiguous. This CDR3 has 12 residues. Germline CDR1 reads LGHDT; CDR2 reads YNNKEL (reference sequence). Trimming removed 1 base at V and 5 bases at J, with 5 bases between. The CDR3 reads CASSQVDETQYF. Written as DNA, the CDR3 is TGTGCCAGCAGCCAAGTTGATGAGACCCAGTACTTC.